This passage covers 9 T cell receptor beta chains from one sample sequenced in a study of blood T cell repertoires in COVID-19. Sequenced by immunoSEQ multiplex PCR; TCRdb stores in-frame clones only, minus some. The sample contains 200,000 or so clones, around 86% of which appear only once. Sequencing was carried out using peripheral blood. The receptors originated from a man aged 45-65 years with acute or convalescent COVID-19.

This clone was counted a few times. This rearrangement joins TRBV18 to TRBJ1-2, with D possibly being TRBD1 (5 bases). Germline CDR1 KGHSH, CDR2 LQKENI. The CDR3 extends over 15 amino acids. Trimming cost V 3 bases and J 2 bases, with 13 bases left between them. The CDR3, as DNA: TGTGCCAGCTCACCCGGCGGGGCCCGGAACTATGGCTACACCTTC. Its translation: CASSPGGARNYGYTF.

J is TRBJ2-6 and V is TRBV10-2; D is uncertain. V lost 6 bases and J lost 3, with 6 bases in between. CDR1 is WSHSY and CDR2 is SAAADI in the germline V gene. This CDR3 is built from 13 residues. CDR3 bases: TGCGCCAGCAGAGGAGATGGGGCCAACGTCCTGACTTTC. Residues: CASRGDGANVLTF.

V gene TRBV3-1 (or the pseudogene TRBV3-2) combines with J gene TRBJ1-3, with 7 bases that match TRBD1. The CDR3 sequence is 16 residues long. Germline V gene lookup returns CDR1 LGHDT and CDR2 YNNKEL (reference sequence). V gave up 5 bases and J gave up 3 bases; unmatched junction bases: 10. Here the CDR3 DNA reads TGTGCCAGCAGCTCGAACCGGGACAGCTTTGGAAACACCATATATTTT. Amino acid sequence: CASSSNRDSFGNTIYF.

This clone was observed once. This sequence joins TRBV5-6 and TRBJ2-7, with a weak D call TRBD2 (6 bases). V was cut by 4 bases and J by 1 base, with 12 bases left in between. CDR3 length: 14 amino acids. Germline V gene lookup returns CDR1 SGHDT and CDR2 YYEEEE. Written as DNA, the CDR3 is TGTGCCAGCAGCCCCCGTGGGGGGTCCTACGAGCAGTACTTC. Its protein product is CASSPRGGSYEQYF.

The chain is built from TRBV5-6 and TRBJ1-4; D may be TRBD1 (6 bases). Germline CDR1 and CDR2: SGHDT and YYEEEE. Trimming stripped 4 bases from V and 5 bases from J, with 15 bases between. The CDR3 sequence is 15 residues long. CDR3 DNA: TGTGCCAGCAGCCCACCAAACAGGGCGAATGAAAAACTGTTTTTT. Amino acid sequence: CASSPPNRANEKLFF.

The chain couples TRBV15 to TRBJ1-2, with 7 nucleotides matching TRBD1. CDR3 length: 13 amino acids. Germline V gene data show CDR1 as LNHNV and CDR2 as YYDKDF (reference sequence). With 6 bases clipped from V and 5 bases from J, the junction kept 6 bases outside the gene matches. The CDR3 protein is CATSLTGAYGYTF. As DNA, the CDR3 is TGTGCCACCAGTCTAACAGGGGCATATGGCTACACCTTC.

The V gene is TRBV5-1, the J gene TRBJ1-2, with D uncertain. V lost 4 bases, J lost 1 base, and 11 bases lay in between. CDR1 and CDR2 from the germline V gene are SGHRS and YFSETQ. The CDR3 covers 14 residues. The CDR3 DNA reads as TGCGCCAGCAGCGGCGGGGTGGGTAACTATGGCTACACCTTC. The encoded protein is CASSGGVGNYGYTF.

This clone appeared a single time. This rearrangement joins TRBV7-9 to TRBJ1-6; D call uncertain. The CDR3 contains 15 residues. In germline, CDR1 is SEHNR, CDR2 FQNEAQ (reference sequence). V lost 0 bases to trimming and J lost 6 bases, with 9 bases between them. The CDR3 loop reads CASSLAGRFNSPLHF. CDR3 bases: TGTGCCAGCAGCTTAGCGGGGAGATTTAATTCACCCCTCCACTTT.

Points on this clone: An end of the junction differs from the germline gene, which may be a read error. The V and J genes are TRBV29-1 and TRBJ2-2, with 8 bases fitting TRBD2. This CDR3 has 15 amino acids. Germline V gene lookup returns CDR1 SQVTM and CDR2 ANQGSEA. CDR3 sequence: CSGENSGVAPGELFF. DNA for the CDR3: TGCAGCGGTGAAAATAGCGGGGTGGCGCCTGGGGAGCTGTTTTTT.